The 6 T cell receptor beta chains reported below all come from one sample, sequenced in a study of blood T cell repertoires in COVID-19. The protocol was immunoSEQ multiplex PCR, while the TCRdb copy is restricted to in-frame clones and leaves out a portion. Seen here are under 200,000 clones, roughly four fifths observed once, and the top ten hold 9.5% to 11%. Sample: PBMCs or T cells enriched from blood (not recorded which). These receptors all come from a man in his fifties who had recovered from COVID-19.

CDR3 loop: CASSIDSLERTGELFF. The CDR3 DNA follows: TGTGCCAGCAGCATTGACTCTTTAGAAAGGACCGGGGAGCTGTTTTTT. This chain joins TRBV9 and TRBJ2-2; D is unresolved. The CDR3 spans 16 residues. Deletions cut 4 bases from V and 5 bases from J, with 18 bases between. Germline CDR1 is SGDLS and CDR2 is YYNGEE.

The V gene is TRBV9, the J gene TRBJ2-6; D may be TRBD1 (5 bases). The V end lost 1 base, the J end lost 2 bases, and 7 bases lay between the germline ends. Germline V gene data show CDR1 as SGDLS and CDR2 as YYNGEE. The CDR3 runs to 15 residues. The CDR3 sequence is CASSVMTAGANVLTF. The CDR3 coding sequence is TGTGCCAGCAGCGTAATGACAGCTGGGGCCAACGTCCTGACTTTC.

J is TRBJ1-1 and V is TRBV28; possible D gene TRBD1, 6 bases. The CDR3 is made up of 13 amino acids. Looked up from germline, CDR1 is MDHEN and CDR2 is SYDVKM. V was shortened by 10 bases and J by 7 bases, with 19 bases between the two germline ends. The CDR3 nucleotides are TGTGCCACCCAGGGGCCGAACAGCCTTGAAGCTTTCTTT. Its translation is CATQGPNSLEAFF.

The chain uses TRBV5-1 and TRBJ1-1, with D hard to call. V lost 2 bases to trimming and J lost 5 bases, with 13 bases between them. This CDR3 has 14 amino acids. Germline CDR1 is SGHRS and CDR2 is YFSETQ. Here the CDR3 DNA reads TGCGCCAGCAGCTTCGAGGACTCGGGGACTGAAGCTTTCTTT. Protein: CASSFEDSGTEAFF. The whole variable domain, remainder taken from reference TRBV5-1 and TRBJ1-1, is KAGVTQTPRYLIKTRGQQVTLSCSPISGHRSVSWYQQTPGQGLQFLFEYFSETQRNKGNFPGRFSGRQFSNSRSEMNVSTLELGDSALYLCASSFEDSGTEAFFGQGTRLTVV.

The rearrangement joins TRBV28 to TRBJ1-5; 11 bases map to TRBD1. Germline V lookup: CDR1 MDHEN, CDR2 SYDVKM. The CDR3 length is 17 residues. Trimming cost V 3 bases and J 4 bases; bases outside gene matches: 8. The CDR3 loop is CASSFWAGTGGNQPQHF. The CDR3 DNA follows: TGTGCCAGCAGTTTTTGGGCCGGGACAGGGGGTAATCAGCCCCAGCATTTT.

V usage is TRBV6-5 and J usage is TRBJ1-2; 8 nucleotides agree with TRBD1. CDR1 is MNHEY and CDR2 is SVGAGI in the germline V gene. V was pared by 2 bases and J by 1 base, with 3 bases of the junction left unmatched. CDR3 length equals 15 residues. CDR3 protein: CASSYTDRGNYGYTF. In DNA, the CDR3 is TGTGCCAGCAGTTACACTGACAGGGGTAACTATGGCTACACCTTC.